The rows below give T cell receptor beta chains drawn from one sample of a study of T cells after yellow fever vaccination. Each CDR3 protein gets one entry after TCRdb re-called the 5' RACE reads with MiXCR. The table lists hundreds of thousands of distinct CDR3 sequences, about 19% of them singletons. The sample was PBMCs, taken before the yellow fever booster vaccination. The receptor source for this set is a man between 18 and 29 years old who received the YFV17D yellow fever vaccine. Both conserved end residues are part of each CDR3. A D gene is named only where the DNA matches it firmly. A row's size may be missing; if present it is once, few, many or a size class.

V gene: TRBV24-1; clone size: few; J gene: TRBJ1-2; D gene: -; CDR3 DNA: TGTGCCACCAGTGATGCGCAGGCCACGGTCTATGGCTACACCTTC; CDR3 protein: CATSDAQATVYGYTF
V gene: TRBV4-3; clone size: -; J gene: TRBJ2-7; D gene: -; CDR3 DNA: TGCGCCAGCAGCCAAGTCGGGGAGGCCGAGCAGTACTTC; CDR3 protein: CASSQVGEAEQYF
V gene: TRBV7-9; clone size: -; J gene: TRBJ2-5; D gene: TRBD1; CDR3 DNA: TGTGCCAGCAGCTCCGGGGACAGGGTAGAGGAGACCCAGTACTTC; CDR3 protein: CASSSGDRVEETQYF
V gene: TRBV7-2; clone size: few; J gene: TRBJ1-4; D gene: -; CDR3 DNA: TGTGCCAGCAGCCAGCGGGGTACTAATGAAAAACTGTTTTTT; CDR3 protein: CASSQRGTNEKLFF
V gene: TRBV20-1; clone size: -; J gene: TRBJ2-3; D gene: -; CDR3 DNA: TGCAGTGCTCGGGGGGCGGGGATGACAGATACGCAGTATTTT; CDR3 protein: CSARGAGMTDTQYF
V gene: TRBV5-1; clone size: -; J gene: TRBJ2-1; D gene: TRBD2; CDR3 DNA: TGCGCCAGCAGCCCTCTTGAGCGGGGGGCGGGGCACAATGAGCAGTTCTTC; CDR3 protein: CASSPLERGAGHNEQFF
V gene: TRBV5-5; clone size: -; J gene: TRBJ2-3; D gene: -; CDR3 DNA: TGTGCCAGCAGCTTGGTACCAGGTTCTAGCACAGATACGCAGTATTTT; CDR3 protein: CASSLVPGSSTDTQYF
V gene: TRBV6-5; clone size: few; J gene: TRBJ1-2; D gene: -; CDR3 DNA: TGTGCCAGCCTGGACCTCTATGGCTACACCTTC; CDR3 protein: CASLDLYGYTF
V gene: TRBV7-6; clone size: few; J gene: TRBJ2-1; D gene: TRBD2; CDR3 DNA: TGTGCCAGCAGCTCACCATCCGGGGGGGCTTCCTACAATGAGCAGTTCTTC; CDR3 protein: CASSSPSGGASYNEQFF
V gene: TRBV29-1; clone size: few; J gene: TRBJ2-3; D gene: -; CDR3 DNA: TGCAGCGTTGAAGGACAGCACACAGATACGCAGTATTTT; CDR3 protein: CSVEGQHTDTQYF
V gene: TRBV27; clone size: few; J gene: TRBJ1-2; D gene: TRBD1; CDR3 DNA: TGTGCCAGCAGTCCAACCCCCCGGGACAGCTATGGCTACACCTTC; CDR3 protein: CASSPTPRDSYGYTF
V gene: TRBV9; clone size: few; J gene: TRBJ2-1; D gene: -; CDR3 DNA: TGTGCCAGCCACTCCGACAGCAATGAGCAGTTCTTC; CDR3 protein: CASHSDSNEQFF
V gene: TRBV25-1; clone size: many; J gene: TRBJ1-1; D gene: -; CDR3 DNA: TGTGCCAGCAGTGAAGGGACGTGGGCTCGAATTGAAGCTTTCTTT; CDR3 protein: CASSEGTWARIEAFF
V gene: TRBV12-3/TRBV12-4; clone size: -; J gene: TRBJ1-4; D gene: TRBD1; CDR3 DNA: TGTGCCAGCAGTTGGACAGGGGAAGAGTTAGAACTGTTTTTT; CDR3 protein: CASSWTGEELELFF
V gene: TRBV4-2; clone size: -; J gene: TRBJ1-1; D gene: -; CDR3 DNA: TGTGCCAGCAGCCAAATGACAGCACTTATGAACACTGAAGCTTTCTTT; CDR3 protein: CASSQMTALMNTEAFF
V gene: TRBV7-9; clone size: many; J gene: TRBJ2-3; D gene: TRBD2; CDR3 DNA: TGTGCCAGCAGCCCCCGGAGGGCGGGGGGTTCAGATACGCAGTATTTT; CDR3 protein: CASSPRRAGGSDTQYF
V gene: TRBV20-1; clone size: few; J gene: TRBJ1-5; D gene: -; CDR3 DNA: TGCAGTGCTAGGGGAGGGATGAGGCAGCCCCAGCATTTT; CDR3 protein: CSARGGMRQPQHF
V gene: TRBV7-8; clone size: few; J gene: TRBJ2-3; D gene: -; CDR3 DNA: TGTGCCAGCAGCCCCTGGACGGAGACTAGCACAGATACGCAGTATTTT; CDR3 protein: CASSPWTETSTDTQYF
V gene: TRBV25-1; clone size: few; J gene: TRBJ2-1; D gene: -; CDR3 DNA: TGTGCCAGCAGTGACCCCCCGACTAGTGATGAGCAGTTCTTC; CDR3 protein: CASSDPPTSDEQFF
V gene: TRBV9; clone size: -; J gene: TRBJ2-5; D gene: TRBD2; CDR3 DNA: TGTGCCAGCAGCGTAGAGCGGCGGGGGGAAGAGACCCAGTACTTC; CDR3 protein: CASSVERRGEETQYF
V gene: TRBV15; clone size: -; J gene: TRBJ1-1; D gene: -; CDR3 DNA: TGTGCCACCAGCGGGAGAAACACTGAAGCTTTCTTT; CDR3 protein: CATSGRNTEAFF
V gene: TRBV4-3; clone size: many; J gene: TRBJ1-1; D gene: -; CDR3 DNA: TGCGCCAGCAGCCAAGAGGGATTGGTCAACACTGAAGCTTTCTTT; CDR3 protein: CASSQEGLVNTEAFF